This T cell receptor (beta chain) is drawn from a study of cytomegalovirus exposure and HLA in healthy donors. PCR employed 60 Vbeta and 13 Jbeta primers. Sequenced by immunoSEQ multiplex PCR; TCRdb stores in-frame clones only, minus some. The table lists 100,000 to 150,000 clones, 77% of them singletons. Trimming stripped 1 base from V and 2 bases from J, with 8 bases between. Germline CDR1 SGHVS, CDR2 FQNEAQ. The CDR3 length is 14 residues. This clone was counted a few times. V and J are TRBV7-8 and TRBJ2-5; D remains unclear. The receptor comes from a male donor in good health and CMV-seropositive. Sequences were obtained from PBMCs. The CDR3 spells CASSLDRRQETQYF. CDR3 bases: TGTGCCAGCAGCTTAGATCGCAGGCAAGAGACCCAGTACTTC.